A selection of T cell receptor beta chains follows, all from one sample in a study of graft-versus-host responses after intestinal transplantation. TCRdb's copy holds only in-frame clones and misses some; the assay was immunoSEQ multiplex PCR. The repertoire holds about 64,000 clones, with more than 85% as singletons. Antigens for these TCRs are unknown. This material consisted of unstimulated CD8+ T cells sorted from spleen or lymph node cells, taken before transplant. The receptors come from a human donor who was the organ donor for an intestinal transplant. The CDR3 runs from the conserved cysteine through the conserved F or W. D genes are given only for firm matches. Some rows mark clone size as missing; the rest say once, few, many or name a class of expanded clone.

cdr3_length	d_call	clone_size	v_call	j_call	cdr3_aa	cdr3_nt
13	NA	NA	TRBV29-1	TRBJ2-2	CSVVVSNTGELFF	TGCAGCGTGGTAGTATCCAACACCGGGGAGCTGTTTTTT
16	TRBD2	NA	TRBV5-1	TRBJ2-7	CASSLTSGDFYYEQYF	TGCGCCAGCAGCTTGACTAGCGGGGATTTTTACTACGAGCAGTACTTC
10	NA	once	TRBV30	TRBJ2-7	CAWSSHEQYF	TGTGCCTGGTCTAGCCACGAGCAGTACTTC
15	TRBD2	NA	TRBV7-3	TRBJ2-3	CASSSLAGAGDTQYF	TGTGCCAGCAGCTCCTTAGCGGGGGCGGGAGATACGCAGTATTTT
15	NA	NA	TRBV7-6	TRBJ1-5	CASSLTSGDNQPQHF	TGTGCCAGCAGCTTAACCTCAGGGGACAATCAGCCCCAGCATTTT
13	NA	NA	TRBV7-9	TRBJ1-1	CASSSPGATEAFF	TGTGCCAGCAGCTCCCCAGGGGCCACTGAAGCTTTCTTT
15	TRBD2	NA	TRBV28	TRBJ2-1	CASSLGTSGNNEQFF	TGTGCCAGCAGTTTAGGGACTAGCGGGAATAATGAGCAGTTCTTC
18	NA	NA	TRBV25-1	TRBJ2-7	CASSERASPTTSSYEQYF	TGTGCCAGCAGCGAACGAGCGAGCCCGACTACCTCTAGCTACGAGCAGTACTTC
14	NA	NA	TRBV28	TRBJ2-7	CASQLYRSSYEQYF	TGTGCCAGCCAACTATACCGCAGTTCCTACGAGCAGTACTTC
15	TRBD1	NA	TRBV7-9	TRBJ1-5	CASSSTGEEGQPQHF	TGTGCCAGCAGCTCCACAGGGGAGGAGGGTCAGCCCCAGCATTTT
18	TRBD1	NA	TRBV5-1	TRBJ1-3	CASSYTGQASRSGNTIYF	TGCGCCAGCAGCTACACCGGACAGGCCTCCCGCTCTGGAAACACCATATATTTT
12	NA	NA	TRBV2	TRBJ2-5	CASAEGKETQYF	TGTGCCAGCGCGGAAGGCAAAGAGACCCAGTACTTC
12	NA	NA	TRBV7-8	TRBJ1-1	CASSQGSTEAFF	TGTGCCAGCAGTCAAGGGAGCACTGAAGCTTTCTTT
15	TRBD2	NA	TRBV27	TRBJ2-3	CASSLRGSHTDTQYF	TGTGCCAGCAGTTTACGCGGGAGTCACACAGATACGCAGTATTTT
13	NA	NA	TRBV30	TRBJ1-1	CAWSGGVGTEAFF	TGTGCCTGGAGTGGGGGGGTGGGCACTGAAGCTTTCTTT
14	NA	NA	TRBV19	TRBJ2-7	CASSIYASSYEQYF	TGTGCCAGTAGTATATACGCTAGCAGCTACGAGCAGTACTTC
14	TRBD2	NA	TRBV28	TRBJ2-7	CASSYGRAAYEQYF	TGTGCCAGCAGTTACGGGAGGGCCGCCTACGAGCAGTACTTC
18	TRBD2	once	TRBV5-6	TRBJ2-1	CASSWLAGDYFSYNEQFF	TGTGCCAGCAGCTGGCTAGCGGGGGACTACTTCTCCTACAATGAGCAGTTCTTC
16	NA	NA	TRBV2	TRBJ2-3	CASSASWERFTDTQYF	TGTGCCAGCAGTGCCTCGTGGGAGCGGTTCACAGATACGCAGTATTTT
15	TRBD1	NA	TRBV27	TRBJ1-1	CASSPALTGDTEAFF	TGTGCCAGCAGTCCCGCCCTTACAGGGGACACTGAAGCTTTCTTT
15	NA	NA	TRBV5-1	TRBJ2-2	CASSWAEGGTGELFF	TGCGCCAGCAGCTGGGCGGAGGGCGGCACCGGGGAGCTGTTTTTT
14	NA	NA	TRBV7-2	TRBJ1-2	CASSFLGPNYGYTF	TGTGCCAGCAGCTTCCTGGGGCCCAACTATGGCTACACCTTC
20	NA	NA	TRBV12-2	TRBJ2-7	CASRSERLAGSRGGAYEQYF	TGTGCAAGTCGCTCCGAACGACTAGCGGGATCTAGAGGGGGTGCCTACGAGCAGTACTTC